Each of the 14 T cell receptor beta chains below was sequenced from the same sample in a study of blood T cells in healthy people across ages. PCR was performed a second time for roughly 7 to 12 cycles using a sample-barcoded 5' primer and a J-beta primer mix. TCRdb ran MiXCR on the 5' RACE reads and lists one entry per CDR3 protein. This table has over a million distinct CDR3 sequences, under 30% appearing once. The same sample was also studied in work on T cells of mothers and their children.

Sequencing was done on a sample of blood. The receptors originated from a girl aged 2-10 years in good health.

The CDR3 sequence: CSARDLRRTYEQYF. The DNA for the CDR3 is TGCAGTGCTAGAGATCTTAGGCGGACCTACGAGCAGTACTTC. The chain links TRBV20-1 to TRBJ2-7; D gene ambiguous. The V gene's germline CDR1 is DFQATT and CDR2 SNEGSKA (reference sequence). CDR3 size: 14 residues. V dropped 0 bases and J dropped 2 bases, with 11 bases sitting between them.

This chain links TRBV14 with TRBJ2-1; a weak D match, TRBD1 (6 bases). The end of the DNA aligns better with TRBJ2-7, so the J call may be wrong. The germline V gene encodes CDR1 SGHDN and CDR2 FVKESK. This CDR3 has 15 amino acids. CDR3 sequence reads: CASSRNTGTSYEQYF. The CDR3 region has the DNA TGTGCCAGCAGCCGAAATACGGGGACAAGTTACGAGCAGTACTTC.

This chain links TRBV10-3 with TRBJ1-2; D remains ambiguous. This CDR3 comprises 12 residues. V lost 6 bases, J lost 3 bases, and 8 bases lay in between. The germline V gene encodes CDR1 ENHRY and CDR2 SYGVKD. CDR3 coding DNA: TGTGCCATCAGCACAATTGACTATGGCTACACCTTC. Amino acids: CAISTIDYGYTF.

The rearrangement joins TRBV9 to TRBJ2-2; D unresolved. The length of the CDR3 is 15 residues. V lost 5 bases and J 3 bases, leaving 14 bases between the germline ends. CDR1 and CDR2 from the germline V gene are SGDLS and YYNGEE. CDR3 coding DNA: TGTGCCAGCAGTTCTGAGGTCGGTCACACCGGGGAGCTGTTTTTT. This codes for CASSSEVGHTGELFF.

The V gene is TRBV6-1, the J gene TRBJ2-2, with 7 positions matching TRBD1. CDR1 MNHNS and CDR2 SASEGT come from the germline V gene. V shed 6 bases, J shed 4 bases, and the junction held 8 bases outside the gene matches. This CDR3 is 15 amino acids long. This CDR3 is CASRGQLTSTGELFF. Here the CDR3 DNA reads TGTGCCAGCAGGGGACAGCTAACGAGCACCGGGGAGCTGTTTTTT.

This clonotype was counted a few times. The CDR3 DNA reads as TGTGCCAGTACTCCTGGGACTAGCGGACAAGAGCAGTTCTTC. Residues: CASTPGTSGQEQFF. This chain uses TRBV19 with TRBJ2-1, with 11 bases matching TRBD2. Germline CDR1 reads LNHDA; CDR2 reads SQIVND (reference sequence). V trimming: 7 bases; J trimming: 10 bases; junction bases outside the gene matches: 9. The CDR3 has 14 residues.

The genes are TRBV12-3 or TRBV12-4 and TRBJ2-3, with D possibly TRBD2 on 6 matching bases. Trimming stripped 9 bases from V and 4 bases from J, with 14 bases between. CDR3 length: 13 residues. The CDR3 here is CARTGGKSDTQYF. The CDR3 region has the DNA TGTGCCAGGACGGGCGGGAAGTCAGATACGCAGTATTTT.

The J gene is TRBJ1-4, the V gene TRBV19, with D hard to call. Germline V lookup: CDR1 LNHDA, CDR2 SQIVND (reference sequence). V lost 5 bases, J lost 5 bases, and 9 bases lay in between. The CDR3 runs to 13 residues. The CDR3 bases are TGTGCCAGTAGTTTGCAGAGGAATGAAAAACTGTTTTTT. Residues: CASSLQRNEKLFF.

This clonotype appeared a few times. This sequence joins TRBV5-1 and TRBJ2-1; tentatively, D is TRBD1 (6 bases). This CDR3 region has 16 residues. Deletions cut 0 bases from V and 7 bases from J, with 17 bases between. Germline V CDR1 and CDR2: SGHRS, YFSETQ. This chain's CDR3 is CASSLDAGVVVNEQFF. For the CDR3, the DNA is TGCGCCAGCAGCTTGGATGCAGGGGTGGTGGTTAATGAGCAGTTCTTC.

This sequence joins TRBV29-1 and TRBJ1-1; no reliable D call. This CDR3 has 13 amino acids. V lost 5 bases and J 0 bases, leaving 10 bases between the germline ends. Germline-derived CDR1 and CDR2 are SQVTM and ANQGSEA. Here the CDR3 DNA reads TGCAGCGTTACGGGCCATATGAACACTGAAGCTTTCTTT. It encodes CSVTGHMNTEAFF.

V gene TRBV4-2 combines with J gene TRBJ1-5, with 7 bases matching TRBD1. The germline V gene has CDR1 LGHNA and CDR2 YNFKEQ. Unmatched junction bases numbered 8, after V lost 1 base and J lost 5 bases. The CDR3 covers 16 residues. The DNA of the CDR3 is TGTGCCAGCAGCCAAGGACAGGGAGGGGAGGATCAGCCCCAGCATTTT. Its translation is CASSQGQGGEDQPQHF.

There are a few counts of this clonotype. The chain links TRBV7-9 to TRBJ2-7; 7 bases fit TRBD1. The CDR3 is 14 residues long. V shed 7 bases, J shed 4 bases, and the junction held 10 bases outside the gene matches. The germline V gene has CDR1 SEHNR and CDR2 FQNEAQ (reference sequence). DNA of the CDR3: TGTGCCAGCAACGAGTGGACAGGCCCTTACGAGCAGTACTTC. It yields the protein CASNEWTGPYEQYF. Combining the CDR3 with reference TRBV7-9 and TRBJ2-7 gives the whole variable domain DTGVSQNPRHKITKRGQNVTFRCDPISEHNRLYWYRQTLGQGPEFLTYFQNEAQLEKSRLLSDRFSAERPKGSFSTLEIQRTEQGDSAMYLCASNEWTGPYEQYFGPGTRLTVT.

This clonotype was seen only once. V gene TRBV7-8 combines with J gene TRBJ2-3; D might be TRBD1 (6 bases). Between the trimmed V and J ends, which lost 4 bases and 4 bases, there was a span of 15 bases. CDR1 is SGHVS and CDR2 is FQNEAQ in the germline V gene. The CDR3 extends over 15 amino acids. This CDR3 is CASSSWDNGADTQYF. The CDR3 DNA reads as TGTGCCAGCAGCTCCTGGGACAATGGGGCAGATACGCAGTATTTT.

The chain is built from TRBV29-1 and TRBJ2-5; D possibly corresponds to TRBD1 (6 bases). The end of the DNA fits TRBJ2-7 better, so the J call may be wrong. Germline V gives CDR1 SQVTM, CDR2 ANQGSEA. The CDR3 loop spans 12 amino acids. The CDR3 nucleotides are TGCAGCGCGGACAGCGATACCTACGAGCAGTACTTC. This translates into CSADSDTYEQYF.